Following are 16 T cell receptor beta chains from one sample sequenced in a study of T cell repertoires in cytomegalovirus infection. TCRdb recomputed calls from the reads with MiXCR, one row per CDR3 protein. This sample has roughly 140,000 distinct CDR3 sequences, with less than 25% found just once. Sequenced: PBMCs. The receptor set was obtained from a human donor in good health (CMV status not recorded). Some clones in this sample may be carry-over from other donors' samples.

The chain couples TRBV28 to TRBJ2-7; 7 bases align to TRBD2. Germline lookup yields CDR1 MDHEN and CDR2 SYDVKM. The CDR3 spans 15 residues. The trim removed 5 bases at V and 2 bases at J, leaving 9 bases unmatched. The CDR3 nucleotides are TGTGCCAGCAGTCTACGGGAGGCAGGAGCCTACGAGCAGTACTTC. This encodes CASSLREAGAYEQYF.

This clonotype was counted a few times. The CDR3 loop is CASSLEGGFVYEQYF. CDR3 in DNA: TGTGCCAGCAGCTTAGAGGGGGGGTTTGTCTACGAGCAGTACTTC. The chain uses TRBV7-8 and TRBJ2-7, with TRBD2 as a possible D gene (7 bases). CDR3 length: 15 amino acids. Germline assignment: CDR1 SGHVS and CDR2 FQNEAQ. Trimming cost V 1 base and J 3 bases, with 13 bases left between them.

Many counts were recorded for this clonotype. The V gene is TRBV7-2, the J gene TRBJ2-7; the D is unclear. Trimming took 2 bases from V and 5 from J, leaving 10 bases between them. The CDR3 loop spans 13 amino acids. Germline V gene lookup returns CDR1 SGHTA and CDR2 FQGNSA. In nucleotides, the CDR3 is TGTGCCAGCAGCTTAAAGCGACCACACGAGCAGTACTTC. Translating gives CASSLKRPHEQYF.

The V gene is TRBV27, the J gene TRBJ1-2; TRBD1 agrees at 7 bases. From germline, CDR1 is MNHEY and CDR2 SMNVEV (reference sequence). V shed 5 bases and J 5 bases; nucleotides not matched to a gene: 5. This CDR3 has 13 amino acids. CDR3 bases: TGTGCCAGCAGTCCCGGGACAGTTTATGGCTACACCTTC. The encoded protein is CASSPGTVYGYTF.

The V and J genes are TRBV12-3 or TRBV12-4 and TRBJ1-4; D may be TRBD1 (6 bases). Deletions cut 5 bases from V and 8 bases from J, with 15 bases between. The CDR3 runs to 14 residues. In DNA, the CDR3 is TGTGCCAGCAGTCCGGGACAAAACAAGGAAAAACTGTTTTTT. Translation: CASSPGQNKEKLFF.

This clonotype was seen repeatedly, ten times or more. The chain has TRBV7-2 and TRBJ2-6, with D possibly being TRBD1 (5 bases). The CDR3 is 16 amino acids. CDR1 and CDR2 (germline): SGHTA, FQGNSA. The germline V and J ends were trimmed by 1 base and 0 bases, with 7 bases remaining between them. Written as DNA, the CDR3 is TGTGCCAGCAGCTTAGGCAGGGTCTCTGGGGCCAACGTCCTGACTTTC. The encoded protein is CASSLGRVSGANVLTF.

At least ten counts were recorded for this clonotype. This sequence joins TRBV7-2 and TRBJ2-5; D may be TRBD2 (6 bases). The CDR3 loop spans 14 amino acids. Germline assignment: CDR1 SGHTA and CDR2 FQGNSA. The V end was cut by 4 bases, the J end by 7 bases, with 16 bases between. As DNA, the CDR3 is TGTGCCAGCAGCTCTGGACTCCGAGCGGGGACCCAGTACTTC. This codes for CASSSGLRAGTQYF.

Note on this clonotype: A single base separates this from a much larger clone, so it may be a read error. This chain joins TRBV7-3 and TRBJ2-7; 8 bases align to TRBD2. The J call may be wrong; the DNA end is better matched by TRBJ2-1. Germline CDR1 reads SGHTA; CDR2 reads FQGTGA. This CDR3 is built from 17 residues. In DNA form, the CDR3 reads TGTGCCAGCAGCTTATGTAGGCTAGCGGGCCTTCTCTACGAGCAGTTCTTC. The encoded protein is CASSLCRLAGLLYEQFF.

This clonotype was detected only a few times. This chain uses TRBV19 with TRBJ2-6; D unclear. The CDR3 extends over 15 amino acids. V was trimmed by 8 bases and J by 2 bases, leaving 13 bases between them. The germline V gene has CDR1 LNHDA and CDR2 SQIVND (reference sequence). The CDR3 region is CASESRATGANVLTF. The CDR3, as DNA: TGTGCCAGTGAATCCCGGGCCACTGGGGCCAACGTCCTGACTTTC.

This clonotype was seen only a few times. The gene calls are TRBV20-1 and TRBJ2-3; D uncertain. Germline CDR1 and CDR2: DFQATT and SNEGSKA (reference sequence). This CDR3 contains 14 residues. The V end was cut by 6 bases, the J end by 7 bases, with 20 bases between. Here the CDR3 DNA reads TGCAGTGCCAAGTACCATGCTGCTGAAAATACGCAGTATTTT. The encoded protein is CSAKYHAAENTQYF.

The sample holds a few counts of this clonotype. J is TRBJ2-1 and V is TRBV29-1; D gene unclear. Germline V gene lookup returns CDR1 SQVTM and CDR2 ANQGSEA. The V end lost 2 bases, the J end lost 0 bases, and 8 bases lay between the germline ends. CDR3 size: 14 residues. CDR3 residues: CSVEKLSSYNEQFF. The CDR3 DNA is TGCAGCGTTGAAAAACTGAGCTCCTACAATGAGCAGTTCTTC.

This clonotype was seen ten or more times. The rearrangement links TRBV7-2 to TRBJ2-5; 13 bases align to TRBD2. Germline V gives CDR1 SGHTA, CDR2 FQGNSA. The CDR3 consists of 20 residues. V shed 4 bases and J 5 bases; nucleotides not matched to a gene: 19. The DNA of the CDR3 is TGTGCCAGCAGCTCTCTGGGAGGACTAGCGGGAGAAGTGTGGGGGGAGACCCAGTACTTC. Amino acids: CASSSLGGLAGEVWGETQYF.

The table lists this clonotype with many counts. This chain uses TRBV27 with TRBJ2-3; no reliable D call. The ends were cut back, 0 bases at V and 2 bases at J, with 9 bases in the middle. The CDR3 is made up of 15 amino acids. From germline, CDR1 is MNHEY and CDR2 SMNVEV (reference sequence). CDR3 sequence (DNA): TGTGCCAGCAGTTTATCTGGGCAAACCACAGATACGCAGTATTTT. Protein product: CASSLSGQTTDTQYF.

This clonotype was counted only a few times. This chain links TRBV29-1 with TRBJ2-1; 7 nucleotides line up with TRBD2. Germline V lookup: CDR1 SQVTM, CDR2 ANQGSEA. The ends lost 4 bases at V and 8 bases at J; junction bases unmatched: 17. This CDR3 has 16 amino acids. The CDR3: CSVVASGLSGVYEQFF. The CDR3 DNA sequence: TGCAGCGTTGTAGCCTCGGGACTAAGCGGGGTTTATGAGCAGTTCTTC.

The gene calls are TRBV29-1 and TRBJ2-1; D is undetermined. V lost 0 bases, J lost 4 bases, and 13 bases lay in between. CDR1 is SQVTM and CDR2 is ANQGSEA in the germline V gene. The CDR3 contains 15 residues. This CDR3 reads CSVEERGITYNEQFF. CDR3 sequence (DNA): TGCAGCGTTGAAGAGCGAGGCATAACTTACAATGAGCAGTTCTTC.

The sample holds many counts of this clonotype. The CDR3 protein is CASSPPGKTQYF. The CDR3 nucleotides are TGTGCCAGCAGCCCCCCCGGGAAAACGCAGTATTTT. The rearrangement links TRBV7-8 to TRBJ2-3; TRBD2 might be the D (5 bases). Germline lookup yields CDR1 SGHVS and CDR2 FQNEAQ. Trimming took off 5 bases at V and 9 bases at J, with 12 bases between the two ends. This CDR3 comprises 12 residues.